These 12 T cell receptor beta chains originate from one sample sequenced in a study of response to subunit inactivated influenza vaccine. TCRdb used MiXCR to reprocess the RT-PCR reads, holding one entry per CDR3 protein. The sample consists of almost 250,000 distinct CDR3 sequences, more than 10% of them appearing once. The starting material was non-naive T cells sorted from PBMCs, obtained approximately 15 days before vaccination. These receptors came from a man aged 50 to 59 who received an inactivated influenza vaccine.

The chain has TRBV28 and TRBJ1-5; D may be TRBD1 (5 bases). From germline, CDR1 is MDHEN and CDR2 SYDVKM. This CDR3 spans 16 amino acids. The V end was cut by 3 bases, the J end by 1 base, with 13 bases between. Written as DNA, the CDR3 is TGTGCCAGCAGTTTTTTGGGACGGGGAAGCAATCAGCCCCAGCATTTT. It yields the protein CASSFLGRGSNQPQHF.

This clonotype was counted at least ten times. This chain links TRBV29-1 with TRBJ2-3; D might be TRBD1 or TRBD2, each matching 7 bases. In germline, CDR1 is SQVTM, CDR2 ANQGSEA. V was clipped by 7 bases and J by 3 bases, with 14 bases between them. The CDR3 length is 13 residues. The CDR3 DNA reads as TGCAGCGCCAGGGGGGGGCGGACAGATACGCAGTATTTT. Its translation: CSARGGRTDTQYF.

V usage is TRBV5-1 and J usage is TRBJ2-3; 15 nucleotides line up with TRBD2. V gave up 0 bases and J gave up 6 bases; unmatched junction bases: 8. CDR1 is SGHRS, CDR2 YFSETQ, per germline. This CDR3 is built from 18 residues. This chain's CDR3 is CASSLAWTSGGALDTQYF. The CDR3 DNA reads TGCGCCAGCAGCTTGGCTTGGACTAGCGGGGGGGCGTTGGATACGCAGTATTTT.

The rearrangement links TRBV20-1 to TRBJ1-2; 7 bases map to TRBD1. CDR3 length: 14 amino acids. Germline assignment: CDR1 DFQATT and CDR2 SNEGSKA (reference sequence). Trimming cost V 0 bases and J 4 bases; bases outside gene matches: 5. The CDR3 DNA is TGCAGTGCTAGAGAAGGGGGCCGGGGCTATGGCTACACCTTC. Translation: CSAREGGRGYGYTF.

The rearrangement links TRBV18 to TRBJ1-5; D ambiguous. CDR3 length: 13 residues. V gave up 3 bases and J gave up 5 bases, with 8 bases separating them. Germline V gene sequence: CDR1 KGHSH, CDR2 LQKENI. CDR3 in DNA: TGTGCCAGCTCACCGTTCGAGGATCAGCCCCAGCATTTT. This sequence encodes CASSPFEDQPQHF.

This clonotype was found a few times. The V and J genes are TRBV5-6 and TRBJ2-3; TRBD2 aligns across 14 bases. The V segment lost 4 bases and the J segment 1 base; nucleotides outside the gene matches: 2. CDR1 and CDR2 from the germline V gene are SGHDT and YYEEEE. This CDR3 spans 16 amino acids. This CDR3 is CASSVGLAGGTDTQYF. CDR3 DNA sequence: TGTGCCAGCAGCGTGGGACTAGCGGGGGGCACAGATACGCAGTATTTT.

This clonotype was recorded many times. The chain employs TRBV29-1 and TRBJ2-2; 8 bases agree with TRBD2. The germline V gene has CDR1 SQVTM and CDR2 ANQGSEA. This CDR3 comprises 15 residues. After removal of 6 bases from V and 3 bases from J, the junction contained 9 bases not matched to a gene. In DNA form, the CDR3 reads TGCAGCGTCAGCGGGCTAGCGGGTTACACCGGGGAGCTGTTTTTT. Protein sequence: CSVSGLAGYTGELFF.

The chain joins TRBV6-5 to TRBJ2-1, with 13 positions matching TRBD2. Trimming cost V 2 bases and J 0 bases; bases outside gene matches: 7. The V gene's germline CDR1 is MNHEY and CDR2 SVGAGI. The CDR3 length is 19 residues. CDR3 sequence: CASSYPRTSGSSSYNEQFF. DNA for the CDR3: TGTGCCAGCAGTTACCCCCGGACTAGCGGGAGTAGCTCCTACAATGAGCAGTTCTTC.

This clonotype occurred a few times. This chain connects TRBV12-3 or TRBV12-4 to TRBJ2-1, with TRBD2 identical over 10 bases. The CDR3 runs to 17 residues. With V trimmed by 1 base and J by 5 bases, 8 bases remained unmatched. Written as DNA, the CDR3 is TGTGCCAGCAGTTTAGTTTTTGGGCTAGCGGGGGACAATGAGCAGTTCTTC. Encoded protein: CASSLVFGLAGDNEQFF.

This clonotype was recorded at least ten times. J is TRBJ1-5 and V is TRBV28; TRBD1 might be the D (6 bases). The V gene's germline CDR1 is MDHEN and CDR2 SYDVKM. This CDR3 has 15 amino acids. V gave up 6 bases and J gave up 7 bases, with 19 bases separating them. The chain's CDR3 is CASRDSRINTQPQHF. The DNA of the CDR3 is TGTGCCAGCAGGGACAGTCGCATTAATACCCAGCCCCAGCATTTT.

In its sample, this clonotype was seen a few times. The rearrangement joins TRBV6-2 or TRBV6-3 to TRBJ2-2, with 7 bases lining up with TRBD2. The CDR3 is 13 amino acids. Trimming at V came to 8 bases and at J to 7 bases, leaving 7 bases not matched to a gene. Germline-derived CDR1 and CDR2 are MNHEY and SVGEGT. The CDR3 loop reads CASQRDNVGELFF. Here the CDR3 DNA reads TGTGCCAGCCAGCGGGATAATGTCGGGGAGCTGTTTTTT.

Details on this clonotype: One junction end disagrees with the germline gene, perhaps due to a read error. J is TRBJ1-1 and V is TRBV7-9, with D unclear. From germline, CDR1 is SEHNR and CDR2 FQNEAQ (reference sequence). The CDR3 contains 14 residues. CDR3 loop: CGSSLANENTEAFF. The DNA for the CDR3 is TGTGGCAGCAGCTTAGCGAACGAGAACACTGAAGCTTTCTTT.